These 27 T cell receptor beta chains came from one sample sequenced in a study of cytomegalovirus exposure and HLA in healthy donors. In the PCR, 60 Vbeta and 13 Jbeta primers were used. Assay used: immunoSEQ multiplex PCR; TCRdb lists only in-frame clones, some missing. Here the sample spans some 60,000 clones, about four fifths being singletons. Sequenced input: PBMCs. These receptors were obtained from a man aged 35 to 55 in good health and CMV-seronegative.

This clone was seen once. The CDR3 coding sequence is TGTGCCAGCAGCTTAGGGTCTAGCGGGGTTCTCTACGAGCAGTACTTC. It specifies CASSLGSSGVLYEQYF. The genes are TRBV7-2 and TRBJ2-7, with 9 bases that match TRBD2. CDR1 is SGHTA, CDR2 FQGNSA, per germline. The length of the CDR3 is 16 residues. J lost 3 bases, V lost 1 base, and 7 bases had no gene match. Using reference TRBV7-2 and TRBJ2-7 for the parts outside the CDR3, the full variable domain is GAGVSQSPSNKVTEKGKDVELRCDPISGHTALYWYRQSLGQGLEFLIYFQGNSAPDKSGLPSDRFSAERTGGSVSTLTIQRTQQEDSAVYLCASSLGSSGVLYEQYFGPGTRLTVT.

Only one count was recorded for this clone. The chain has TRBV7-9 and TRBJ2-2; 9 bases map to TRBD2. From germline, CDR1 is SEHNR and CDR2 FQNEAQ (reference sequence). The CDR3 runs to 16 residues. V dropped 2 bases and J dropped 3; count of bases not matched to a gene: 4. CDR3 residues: CASSLLRGGDTGELFF. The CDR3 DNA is TGTGCCAGCAGCTTATTGCGGGGGGGAGACACCGGGGAGCTGTTTTTT.

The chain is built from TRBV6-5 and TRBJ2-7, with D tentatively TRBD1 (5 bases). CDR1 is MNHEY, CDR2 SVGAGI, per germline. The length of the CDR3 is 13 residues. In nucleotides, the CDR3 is TGTGTCTCTAGGGGCAATGTACCCTACGAGCAGTACTTC. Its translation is CVSRGNVPYEQYF.

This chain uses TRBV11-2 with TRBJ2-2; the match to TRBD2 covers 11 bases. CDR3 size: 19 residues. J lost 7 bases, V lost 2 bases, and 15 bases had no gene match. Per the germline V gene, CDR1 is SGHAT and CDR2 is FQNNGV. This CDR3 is CASSLITSGGGGRSGELFF. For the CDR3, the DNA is TGTGCCAGCAGCTTAATCACTAGCGGGGGTGGAGGTCGTAGCGGGGAGCTGTTTTTT. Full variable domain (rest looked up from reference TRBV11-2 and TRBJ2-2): EAGVAQSPRYKIIEKRQSVAFWCNPISGHATLYWYQQILGQGPKLLIQFQNNGVVDDSQLPKDRFSAERLKGVDSTLKIQPAKLEDSAVYLCASSLITSGGGGRSGELFFGEGSRLTVL.

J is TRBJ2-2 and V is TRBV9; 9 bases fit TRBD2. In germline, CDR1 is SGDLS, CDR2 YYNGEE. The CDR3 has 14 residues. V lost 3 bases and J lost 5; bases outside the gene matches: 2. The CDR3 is CASSALAGTGELFF. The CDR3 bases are TGTGCCAGCAGCGCACTAGCGGGTACCGGGGAGCTGTTTTTT.

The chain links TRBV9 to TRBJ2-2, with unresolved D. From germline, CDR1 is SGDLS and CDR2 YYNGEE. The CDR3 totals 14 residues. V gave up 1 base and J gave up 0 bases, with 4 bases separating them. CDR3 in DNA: TGTGCCAGCAGCGTACCCGCGAACACCGGGGAGCTGTTTTTT. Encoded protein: CASSVPANTGELFF. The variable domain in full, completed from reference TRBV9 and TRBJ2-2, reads DSGVTQTPKHLITATGQRVTLRCSPRSGDLSVYWYQQSLDQGLQFLIQYYNGEERAKGNILERFSAQQFPDLHSELNLSSLELGDSALYFCASSVPANTGELFFGEGSRLTVL.

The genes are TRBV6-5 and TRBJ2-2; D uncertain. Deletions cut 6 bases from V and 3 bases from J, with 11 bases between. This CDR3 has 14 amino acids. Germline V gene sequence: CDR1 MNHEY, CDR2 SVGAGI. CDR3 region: CASSRRQDTGELFF. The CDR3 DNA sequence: TGTGCCAGCAGCCGTAGGCAGGACACCGGGGAGCTGTTTTTT.

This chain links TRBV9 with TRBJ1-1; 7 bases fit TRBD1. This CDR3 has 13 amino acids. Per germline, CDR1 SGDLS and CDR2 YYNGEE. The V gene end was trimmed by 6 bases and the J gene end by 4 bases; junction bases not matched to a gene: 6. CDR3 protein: CASNTGQSTEAFF. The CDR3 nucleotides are TGTGCCAGCAATACGGGACAGTCCACTGAAGCTTTCTTT.

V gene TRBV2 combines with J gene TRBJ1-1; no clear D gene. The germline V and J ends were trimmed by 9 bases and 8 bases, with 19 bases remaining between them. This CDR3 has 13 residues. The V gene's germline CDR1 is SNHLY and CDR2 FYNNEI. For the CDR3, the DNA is TGTGCCAGTCGGTACACTTTGGGCACCGAAGCTTTCTTT. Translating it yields CASRYTLGTEAFF.

For the CDR3, the DNA is TGTGCCAGCAGCGAGAGACAGGGCGTTGGTTATGGCTACACCTTC. It yields the protein CASSERQGVGYGYTF. V usage is TRBV7-9 and J usage is TRBJ1-2; 7 bases match TRBD1. The CDR3 is 15 residues long. V gave up 5 bases and J gave up 5 bases; unmatched junction bases: 11. The germline V gene encodes CDR1 SEHNR and CDR2 FQNEAQ (reference sequence). Complete variable domain (other parts from reference TRBV7-9 and TRBJ1-2): DTGVSQNPRHKITKRGQNVTFRCDPISEHNRLYWYRQTLGQGPEFLTYFQNEAQLEKSRLLSDRFSAERPKGSFSTLEIQRTEQGDSAMYLCASSERQGVGYGYTFGSGTRLTVV.

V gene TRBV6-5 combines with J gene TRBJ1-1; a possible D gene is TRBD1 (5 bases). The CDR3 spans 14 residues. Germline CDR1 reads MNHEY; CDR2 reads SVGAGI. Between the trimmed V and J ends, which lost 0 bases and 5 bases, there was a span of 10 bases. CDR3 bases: TGTGCCAGCAGTTACTCGAGGGGAGGGACTGAAGCTTTCTTT. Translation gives CASSYSRGGTEAFF.

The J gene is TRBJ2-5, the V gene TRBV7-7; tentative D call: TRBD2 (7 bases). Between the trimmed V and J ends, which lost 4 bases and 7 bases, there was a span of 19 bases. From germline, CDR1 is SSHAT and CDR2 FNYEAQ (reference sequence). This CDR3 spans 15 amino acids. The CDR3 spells CASSWGGRGLGTQYF. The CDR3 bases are TGTGCCAGCAGCTGGGGGGGCCGTGGATTAGGGACCCAGTACTTC. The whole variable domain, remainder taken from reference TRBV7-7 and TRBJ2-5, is GAGVSQSPRYKVTKRGQDVTLRCDPISSHATLYWYQQALGQGPEFLTYFNYEAQPDKSGLPSDRFSAERPEGSISTLTIQRTEQRDSAMYRCASSWGGRGLGTQYFGPGTRLLVL.

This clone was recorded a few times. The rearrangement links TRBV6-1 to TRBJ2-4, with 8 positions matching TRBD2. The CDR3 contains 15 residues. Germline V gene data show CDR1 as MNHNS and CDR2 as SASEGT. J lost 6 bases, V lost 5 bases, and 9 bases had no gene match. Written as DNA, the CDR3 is TGTGCCAGCAGTCCCCCCTATAGCGGGGCAAACATTCAGTACTTC. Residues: CASSPPYSGANIQYF.

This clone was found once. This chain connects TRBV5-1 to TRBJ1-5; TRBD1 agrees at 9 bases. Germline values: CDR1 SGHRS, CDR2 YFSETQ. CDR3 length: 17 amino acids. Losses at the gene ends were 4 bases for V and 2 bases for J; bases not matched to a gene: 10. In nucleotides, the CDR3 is TGCGCCAGCAGCGTTGGGGTACAGGGGGCGGGCAATCAGCCCCAGCATTTT. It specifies CASSVGVQGAGNQPQHF. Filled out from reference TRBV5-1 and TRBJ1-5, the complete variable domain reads KAGVTQTPRYLIKTRGQQVTLSCSPISGHRSVSWYQQTPGQGLQFLFEYFSETQRNKGNFPGRFSGRQFSNSRSEMNVSTLELGDSALYLCASSVGVQGAGNQPQHFGDGTRLSIL.

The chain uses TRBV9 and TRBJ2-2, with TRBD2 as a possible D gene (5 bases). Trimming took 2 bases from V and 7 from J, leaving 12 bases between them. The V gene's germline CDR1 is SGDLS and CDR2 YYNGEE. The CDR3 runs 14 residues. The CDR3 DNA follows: TGTGCCAGCAGCGTGGTCGGAGGACTCGGGGAGCTGTTTTTT. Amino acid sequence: CASSVVGGLGELFF.

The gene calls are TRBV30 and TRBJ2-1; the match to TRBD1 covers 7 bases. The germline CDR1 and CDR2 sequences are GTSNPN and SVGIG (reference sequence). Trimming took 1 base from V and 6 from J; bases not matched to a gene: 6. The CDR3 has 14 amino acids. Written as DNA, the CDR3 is TGTGCCTGGAGTGAAATAGGGGGCGCCAATGAGCAGTTCTTC. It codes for CAWSEIGGANEQFF.

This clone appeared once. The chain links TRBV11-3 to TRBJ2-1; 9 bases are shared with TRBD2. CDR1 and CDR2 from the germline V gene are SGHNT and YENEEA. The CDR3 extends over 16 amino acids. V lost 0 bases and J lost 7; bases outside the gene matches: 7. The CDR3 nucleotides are TGTGCCAGCAGCTTAGAAATGGCGGGGGGGCCGAATGAGCAGTTCTTC. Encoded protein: CASSLEMAGGPNEQFF.

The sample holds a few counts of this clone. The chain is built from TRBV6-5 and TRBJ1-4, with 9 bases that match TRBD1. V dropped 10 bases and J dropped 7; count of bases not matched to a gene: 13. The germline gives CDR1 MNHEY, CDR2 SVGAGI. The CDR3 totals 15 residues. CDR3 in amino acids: CATAQGASGIEKLFF. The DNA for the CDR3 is TGTGCCACCGCACAGGGGGCCTCAGGAATTGAAAAACTGTTTTTT.

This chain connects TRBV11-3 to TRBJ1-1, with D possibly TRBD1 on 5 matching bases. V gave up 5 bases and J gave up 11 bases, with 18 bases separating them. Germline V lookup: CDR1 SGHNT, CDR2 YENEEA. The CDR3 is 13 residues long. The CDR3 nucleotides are TGTGCCAGCAGCCTCGTACGGGACTCCGGGGCTTTCTTT. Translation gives CASSLVRDSGAFF.

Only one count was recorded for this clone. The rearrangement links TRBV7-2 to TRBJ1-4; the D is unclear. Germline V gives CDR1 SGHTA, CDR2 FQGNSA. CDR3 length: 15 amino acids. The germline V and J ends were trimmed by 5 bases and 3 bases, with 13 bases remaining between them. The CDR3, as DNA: TGTGCCAGCAGCGCAACCTCTGGAGCTAATGAAAAACTGTTTTTT. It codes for CASSATSGANEKLFF. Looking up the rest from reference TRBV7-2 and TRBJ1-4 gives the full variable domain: GAGVSQSPSNKVTEKGKDVELRCDPISGHTALYWYRQSLGQGLEFLIYFQGNSAPDKSGLPSDRFSAERTGGSVSTLTIQRTQQEDSAVYLCASSATSGANEKLFFGSGTQLSVL.

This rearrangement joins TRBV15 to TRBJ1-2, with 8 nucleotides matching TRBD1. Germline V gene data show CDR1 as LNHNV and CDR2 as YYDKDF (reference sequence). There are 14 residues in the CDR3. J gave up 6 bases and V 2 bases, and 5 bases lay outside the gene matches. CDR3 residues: CATSRRTTGDGYTF. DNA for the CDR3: TGTGCCACCAGCAGACGGACGACAGGGGATGGCTACACCTTC.

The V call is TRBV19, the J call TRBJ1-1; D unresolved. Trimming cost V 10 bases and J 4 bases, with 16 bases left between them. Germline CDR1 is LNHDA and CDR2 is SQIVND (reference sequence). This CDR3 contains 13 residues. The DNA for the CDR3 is TGTGCCACGTCGGGGAGGAGAGGCACTGAAGCTTTCTTT. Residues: CATSGRRGTEAFF.

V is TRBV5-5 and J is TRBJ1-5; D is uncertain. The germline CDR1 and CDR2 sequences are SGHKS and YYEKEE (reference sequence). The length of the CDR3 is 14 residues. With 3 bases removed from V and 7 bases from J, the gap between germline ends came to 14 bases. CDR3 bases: TGTGCCAGCAGCTCGGACTTTCTCGGGCAGCCCCAGCATTTT. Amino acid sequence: CASSSDFLGQPQHF.

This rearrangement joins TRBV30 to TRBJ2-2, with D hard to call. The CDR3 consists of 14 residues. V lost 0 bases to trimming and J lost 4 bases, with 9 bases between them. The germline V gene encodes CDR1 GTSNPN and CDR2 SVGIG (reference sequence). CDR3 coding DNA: TGTGCCTGGAGTGTACCCTCGGGCACCGGGGAGCTGTTTTTT. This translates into CAWSVPSGTGELFF. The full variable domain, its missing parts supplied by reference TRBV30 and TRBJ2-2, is SQTIHQWPATLVQPVGSPLSLECTVEGTSNPNLYWYRQAAGRGLQLLFYSVGIGQISSEVPQNLSASRPQDRQFILSSKKLLLSDSGFYLCAWSVPSGTGELFFGEGSRLTVL.

The CDR3 nucleotides read TGTGCCAGCAGCCCCAGATTCCGGACAGGGAGTACAGATACGCAGTATTTT. It specifies CASSPRFRTGSTDTQYF. V and J are TRBV11-2 and TRBJ2-3; TRBD1 aligns across 8 bases. The trim removed 5 bases at V and 3 bases at J, leaving 13 bases unmatched. Germline V gives CDR1 SGHAT, CDR2 FQNNGV. The CDR3 has 17 residues.

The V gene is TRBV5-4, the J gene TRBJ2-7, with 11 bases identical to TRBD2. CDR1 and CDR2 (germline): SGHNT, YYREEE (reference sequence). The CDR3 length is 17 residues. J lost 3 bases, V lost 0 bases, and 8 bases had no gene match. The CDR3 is CASSLGLAGHSGYEQYF. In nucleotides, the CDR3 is TGTGCCAGCAGCTTGGGACTAGCGGGGCATTCGGGCTACGAGCAGTACTTC.

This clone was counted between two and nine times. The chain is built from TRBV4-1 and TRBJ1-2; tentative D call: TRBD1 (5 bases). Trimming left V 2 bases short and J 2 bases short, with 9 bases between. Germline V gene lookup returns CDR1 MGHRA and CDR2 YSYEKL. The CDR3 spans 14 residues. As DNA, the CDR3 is TGCGCCAGCAGCCAACCAGGGTTAAACTATGGCTACACCTTC. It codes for CASSQPGLNYGYTF.